A single sample gave rise to the 20 T cell receptor beta chains below, sequenced in a study of blood T cells in healthy people across ages (dated by TCRdb to 2013 to 2016). Library preparation was by 5' RACE. Reads for this sample came from an Illumina HiSeq 2500. The second PCR ran for about 6 to 11 cycles and used a J-beta primer mix along with a sample-barcoded 5' primer. TCRdb reprocessing: public reads trimmed at Q25 with fastp, clones called with MiXCR, in-frame beta chains kept. Duplicate CDR3 protein sequences are folded into a single record with the most common DNA and genes. Recorded for this sample are almost 550,000 distinct CDR3 sequences; around 24% of them occurred a single time. The top ten constitute approximately 10% of the sample. These data also featured in a second study, about T cells of mothers and their children.

The sample consisted of blood. These receptors came from a boy younger than 18 in good health.

This clonotype was detected a few times. J is TRBJ2-7 and V is TRBV7-3, with D possibly being TRBD2 (5 bases). Germline V gives CDR1 SGHTA, CDR2 FQGTGA. Between the trimmed V and J ends, which lost 1 base and 5 bases, there was a span of 15 bases. The CDR3 covers 15 residues. CDR3 nucleotides: TGTGCCAGCAGCTTAAGCTCTTACAGAGGGAACGAGCAGTACTTC. Its protein product is CASSLSSYRGNEQYF.

The table lists this clonotype with a few counts. The chain joins TRBV10-3 to TRBJ2-3, with D possibly matching TRBD1 (5 bases). The CDR3 spans 17 residues. Germline V gene data show CDR1 as ENHRY and CDR2 as SYGVKD. Deletions cut 0 bases from V and 3 bases from J, with 16 bases between. CDR3 nucleotides: TGTGCCATCAGTGAGTCGACAGAGAGGATTATAACAGATACGCAGTATTTT. It specifies CAISESTERIITDTQYF.

The chain employs TRBV9 and TRBJ1-1, with D unresolved. This CDR3 region has 14 residues. The germline V gene has CDR1 SGDLS and CDR2 YYNGEE. The V end lost 0 bases, the J end lost 5 bases, and 11 bases lay between the germline ends. CDR3: CASSVGRGETEAFF. The CDR3 bases are TGTGCCAGCAGCGTAGGGAGAGGAGAAACTGAAGCTTTCTTT.

V is TRBV15 and J is TRBJ2-5, with D perhaps assigned TRBD1 or TRBD2 (5 bases each). The CDR3 covers 16 residues. V lost 4 bases and J 0 bases, leaving 15 bases between the germline ends. CDR1 and CDR2 (germline): LNHNV, YYDKDF (reference sequence). The CDR3 reads CATSITGQINQETQYF. Here the CDR3 DNA reads TGTGCCACCAGCATAACGGGGCAGATAAACCAAGAGACCCAGTACTTC.

This clonotype was recorded only once. J is TRBJ1-1 and V is TRBV6-5; TRBD1 is a possible D gene (5 bases). Germline V gives CDR1 MNHEY, CDR2 SVGAGI. Between the trimmed V and J ends, which lost 10 bases and 8 bases, there was a span of 20 bases. The CDR3 runs 13 residues. CDR3 sequence (DNA): TGTGCCACCGCGCGGCTAGGGGACCCCGAAGCTTTCTTT. Translating it yields CATARLGDPEAFF.

The rearrangement joins TRBV7-2 to TRBJ1-1, with D perhaps matching TRBD1 (5 bases). V was clipped by 4 bases and J by 0 bases, with 9 bases between them. The CDR3 is made up of 14 amino acids. Germline CDR1 and CDR2: SGHTA and FQGNSA. CDR3 nucleotide sequence: TGTGCCAGCAGCTATGGGACGATGAACACTGAAGCTTTCTTT. This gives the protein CASSYGTMNTEAFF.

The chain joins TRBV7-3 to TRBJ1-1, with D maybe TRBD1 (6 bases). The CDR3 loop spans 13 amino acids. The ends were cut back, 4 bases at V and 6 bases at J, with 12 bases in the middle. Germline V gene sequence: CDR1 SGHTA, CDR2 FQGTGA. This CDR3 is CASSSAAGAEAFF. The CDR3 DNA sequence: TGTGCCAGCAGCTCAGCGGCAGGGGCTGAAGCTTTCTTT.

The chain combines TRBV20-1 with TRBJ2-5; D ambiguous. The J call is uncertain, as TRBJ2-7 better fits the DNA end. Germline V gene sequence: CDR1 DFQATT, CDR2 SNEGSKA (reference sequence). The CDR3 covers 12 residues. CDR3 in amino acids: CSGRSSAYEQYF. CDR3 sequence (DNA): TGCAGTGGAAGGAGTTCCGCCTACGAGCAGTACTTC.

A word on this clonotype: Possible read error: a much larger clone is one base away. The chain carries TRBV6-5 and TRBJ1-1; D gene uncertain. The CDR3 spans 12 residues. Germline V lookup: CDR1 MNHEY, CDR2 SVGAGI. DNA for the CDR3: TGTGCCAGCAGTTACCGGGGTACTGAAACTTTCTTT. Translating it yields CASSYRGTETFF.

This clonotype was seen only a few times. The chain carries TRBV5-6 and TRBJ2-5; 11 bases agree with TRBD2. V shed 2 bases and J 4 bases; nucleotides not matched to a gene: 10. The CDR3 extends over 17 amino acids. Germline V gene sequence: CDR1 SGHDT, CDR2 YYEEEE. CDR3 nucleotide sequence: TGTGCCAGCAGCTTCATGCGCACTAGCGGGAGTATAGAGACCCAGTACTTC. Translated, it gives CASSFMRTSGSIETQYF.

On this clonotype itself: A much larger clone differs by one base, so this may be a read error. This rearrangement joins TRBV28 to TRBJ2-1, with D uncertain. The assigned J gene may be wrong: the sequence end matches TRBJ2-5 better. This CDR3 spans 13 amino acids. Germline V lookup: CDR1 MDHEN, CDR2 SYDVKM. The CDR3 DNA sequence: TGTGCCAGCAGTTTCAACTCGCAAGAGGCCCAGTACTTC. This sequence encodes CASSFNSQEAQYF.

The rearrangement joins TRBV20-1 to TRBJ2-4; 7 bases fit TRBD2. Trimming at V came to 6 bases and at J to 9 bases, leaving 11 bases not matched to a gene. From germline, CDR1 is DFQATT and CDR2 SNEGSKA (reference sequence). This CDR3 spans 13 amino acids. The DNA of the CDR3 is TGCAGTGCCGGATCCGGGACTACCGGCATTCAGTACTTC. This gives the protein CSAGSGTTGIQYF.

This sequence joins TRBV3-1 and TRBJ2-1; no definite D call. The better agreement between TRBJ2-7 and the DNA end casts doubt on the J call. This CDR3 is built from 13 residues. Germline V CDR1 and CDR2: LGHDT, YNNKEL (reference sequence). The CDR3 region has the DNA TGTGCCAGCAGCCACGCGAGGTTCTACGAGCAGTACTTC. Translating gives CASSHARFYEQYF.

The V gene is TRBV7-9, the J gene TRBJ1-4; the match to TRBD1 covers 9 bases. The CDR3 has 16 residues. Germline CDR1 and CDR2: SEHNR and FQNEAQ (reference sequence). V shed 5 bases and J 0 bases; nucleotides not matched to a gene: 4. CDR3 nucleotide sequence: TGTGCCAGCAGCCCCAGACAGGGGGCAACTAATGAAAAACTGTTTTTT. Amino acids: CASSPRQGATNEKLFF.

The chain uses TRBV24-1 and TRBJ1-2, with D perhaps TRBD1 (6 bases). Germline CDR1 reads KGHDR; CDR2 reads SFDVKD. This CDR3 is built from 15 residues. Trimming pared 3 bases from V and 6 bases from J, leaving 16 bases between. The CDR3 sequence is CATSDPTGPRDGYTF. CDR3 bases: TGTGCCACCAGTGATCCGACAGGTCCAAGGGATGGCTACACCTTC.

The genes are TRBV4-2 and TRBJ2-3, with 13 bases fitting TRBD2. The CDR3 loop spans 16 amino acids. V trimming: 2 bases; J trimming: 6 bases; junction bases outside the gene matches: 5. Germline loops: CDR1 LGHNA, CDR2 YNFKEQ. CDR3 bases: TGTGCCAGCAGCCAACAGACTAGCGGGAGGTCTGATACGCAGTATTTT. Translation gives CASSQQTSGRSDTQYF.

The chain joins TRBV5-1 to TRBJ2-5; 11 bases match TRBD2. Germline V lookup: CDR1 SGHRS, CDR2 YFSETQ. The CDR3 has 16 amino acids. V shed 5 bases, J shed 1 base, and the junction held 7 bases outside the gene matches. The CDR3 region has the DNA TGCGCCAGCAGTCCGGGGACTAGCGGAGTCCAAGAGACCCAGTACTTC. This translates into CASSPGTSGVQETQYF.

The V gene is TRBV28, the J gene TRBJ2-2; D gene unclear. This CDR3 region has 14 residues. Trimming took 8 bases from V and 10 from J, leaving 20 bases between them. Per the germline V gene, CDR1 is MDHEN and CDR2 is SYDVKM. Written as DNA, the CDR3 is TGTGCCAGCCTTGCCCAGAACCCACCGGTGGAGCTGTTTTTT. Encoded protein: CASLAQNPPVELFF.

The chain couples TRBV20-1 to TRBJ1-5; D unclear. Germline loops: CDR1 DFQATT, CDR2 SNEGSKA (reference sequence). Trimming pared 6 bases from V and 5 bases from J, leaving 14 bases between. The CDR3 covers 13 residues. CDR3 DNA sequence: TGCAGTGCCGTCCGGAGGGCAGATCAGCCCCAGCATTTT. It specifies CSAVRRADQPQHF.

This clonotype was observed a handful of times. The junction and the germline gene differ at one end; a read error may be behind it. This rearrangement joins TRBV6-5 to TRBJ2-5; 8 bases match TRBD2. This CDR3 is 12 amino acids long. Germline CDR1 reads MNHEY; CDR2 reads SVGAGI. The CDR3 loop reads CASSSTGGPGFF. The CDR3, as DNA: TGTGCCAGCAGCTCGACGGGGGGGCCTGGGTTCTTC.